This T cell receptor (beta chain) emerged from a study of blood T cell repertoires in COVID-19. V was clipped by 3 bases and J by 1 base; unmatched bases: 6. Germline V gene sequence: CDR1 KGHDR, CDR2 SFDVKD. The CDR3 is 17 amino acids. The assay was immunoSEQ multiplex PCR, and TCRdb's table has in-frame clones only and misses some. The repertoire holds fewer than 350,000 clones, with approximately 88% as singletons. The sample comprised PBMCs or T cells enriched from blood (not recorded which). The chain uses TRBV24-1 and TRBJ2-1; 9 nucleotides agree with TRBD2. The clonotype originates from a woman aged 35 to 49 who had recovered from COVID-19. CDR3 region: CATSDPRGLASYNEQFF. Written as DNA, the CDR3 is TGTGCCACCAGTGATCCGCGGGGACTAGCTTCCTACAATGAGCAGTTCTTC.